This T cell receptor beta chain comes out of a study of cytomegalovirus exposure and HLA in healthy donors. Germline V lookup: CDR1 SGDLS, CDR2 YYNGEE. Trimming removed 0 bases at V and 4 bases at J, with 15 bases between. This CDR3 spans 16 amino acids. The PCR employed 60 Vbeta primers together with 13 Jbeta primers. Assay used: immunoSEQ multiplex PCR; TCRdb lists only in-frame clones, some missing. Listed are fewer than 35,000 clones; 4.5% to 5.5% falls within the top ten. The sequenced material came from PBMCs. This clonotype was obtained from a female donor in good health and CMV-seronegative. V gene TRBV9 combines with J gene TRBJ2-3; possibly TRBD2 for D (6 bases). CDR3: CASSVATRLEPDTQYF. The CDR3 DNA follows: TGTGCCAGCAGCGTAGCTACGAGACTAGAGCCAGATACGCAGTATTTT.